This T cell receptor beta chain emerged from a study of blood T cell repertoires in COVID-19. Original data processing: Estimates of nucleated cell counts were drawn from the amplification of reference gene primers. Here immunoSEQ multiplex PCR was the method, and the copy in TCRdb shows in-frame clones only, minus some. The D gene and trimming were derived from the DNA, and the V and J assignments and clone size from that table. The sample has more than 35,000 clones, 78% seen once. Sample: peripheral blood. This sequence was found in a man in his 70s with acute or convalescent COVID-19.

CDR3 nucleotides: TGTGCCAGCAGCCCCTACTACGAGCAGTACTTC. It encodes CASSPYYEQYF. This chain uses TRBV11-2 with TRBJ2-7; no clear D. The CDR3 sequence is 11 residues long. The germline gives CDR1 SGHAT, CDR2 FQNNGV. V was cut by 5 bases and J by 3 bases, with 5 bases left in between.